This TCR beta chain is drawn from a study of identical twins. Germline CDR1 reads MNHEY; CDR2 reads SVGAGI. V was clipped by 4 bases and J by 2 bases, with 9 bases between them. CDR3 length equals 13 residues. MiXCR, run by TCRdb on the 5' RACE reads, gives a single entry per CDR3 protein. Of about 1.7 million distinct CDR3 sequences listed, more than 30% are singletons. The sample holds many counts of this clonotype. The genes are TRBV6-5 and TRBJ2-7; D is possibly TRBD1 (6 bases). Input material: cord blood. The TCR sequence derives from a newborn girl in good health. For the CDR3, the DNA is TGTGCCAGCAGTTGGGCAGGGGCCTACGAGCAGTACTTC. Its translation is CASSWAGAYEQYF.